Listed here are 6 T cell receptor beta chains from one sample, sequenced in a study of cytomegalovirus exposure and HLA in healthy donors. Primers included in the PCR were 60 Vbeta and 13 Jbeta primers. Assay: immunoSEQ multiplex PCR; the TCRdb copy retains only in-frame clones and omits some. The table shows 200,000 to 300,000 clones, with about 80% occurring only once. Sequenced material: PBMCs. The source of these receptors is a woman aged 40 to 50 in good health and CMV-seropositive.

CDR3 loop: CASSSIAGGWNEQFF. The CDR3 nucleotides are TGTGCCAGCAGTTCCATAGCGGGAGGGTGGAATGAGCAGTTCTTC. The chain carries TRBV27 and TRBJ2-1; the match to TRBD2 covers 11 bases. This CDR3 region has 15 residues. The J segment lost 7 bases and the V segment lost 4 bases, leaving 6 bases of the junction unmatched. Germline V CDR1 and CDR2: MNHEY, SMNVEV (reference sequence).

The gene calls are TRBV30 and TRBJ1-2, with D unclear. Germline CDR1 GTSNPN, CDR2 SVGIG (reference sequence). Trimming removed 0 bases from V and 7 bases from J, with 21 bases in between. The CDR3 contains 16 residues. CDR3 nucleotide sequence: TGTGCCTGGAGTGTCCTTTTTTCTGAGGGTGATAGTGGCTACACCTTC. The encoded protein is CAWSVLFSEGDSGYTF.

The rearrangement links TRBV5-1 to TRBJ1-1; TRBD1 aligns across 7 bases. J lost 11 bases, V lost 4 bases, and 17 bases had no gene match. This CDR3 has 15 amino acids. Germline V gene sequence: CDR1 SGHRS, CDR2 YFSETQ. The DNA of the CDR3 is TGCGCCAGCAGCCCCCCCAGCCCGACAGGGAGTCGGGCTTTCTTT. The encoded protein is CASSPPSPTGSRAFF. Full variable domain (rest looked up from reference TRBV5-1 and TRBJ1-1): KAGVTQTPRYLIKTRGQQVTLSCSPISGHRSVSWYQQTPGQGLQFLFEYFSETQRNKGNFPGRFSGRQFSNSRSEMNVSTLELGDSALYLCASSPPSPTGSRAFFGQGTRLTVV.

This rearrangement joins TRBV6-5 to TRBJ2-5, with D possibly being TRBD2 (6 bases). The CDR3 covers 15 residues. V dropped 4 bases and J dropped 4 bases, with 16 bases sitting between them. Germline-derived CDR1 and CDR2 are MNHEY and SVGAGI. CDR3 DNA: TGTGCCAGCAGTTCCCCGGGAGAAGGAAGAGAGACCCAGTACTTC. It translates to CASSSPGEGRETQYF.

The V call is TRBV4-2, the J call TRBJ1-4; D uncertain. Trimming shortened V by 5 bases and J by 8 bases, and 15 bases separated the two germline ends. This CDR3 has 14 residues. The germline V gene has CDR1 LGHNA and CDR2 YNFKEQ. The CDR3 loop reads CASSVSGILEKLFF. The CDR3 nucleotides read TGTGCCAGCAGCGTATCGGGGATTCTGGAAAAACTGTTTTTT.

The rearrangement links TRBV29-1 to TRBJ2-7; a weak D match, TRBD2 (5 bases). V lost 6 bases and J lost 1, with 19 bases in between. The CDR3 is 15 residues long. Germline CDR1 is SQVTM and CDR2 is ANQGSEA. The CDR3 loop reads CSVQGLGSSSYEQYF. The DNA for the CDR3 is TGCAGCGTCCAAGGTTTGGGGAGTTCATCCTACGAGCAGTACTTC.